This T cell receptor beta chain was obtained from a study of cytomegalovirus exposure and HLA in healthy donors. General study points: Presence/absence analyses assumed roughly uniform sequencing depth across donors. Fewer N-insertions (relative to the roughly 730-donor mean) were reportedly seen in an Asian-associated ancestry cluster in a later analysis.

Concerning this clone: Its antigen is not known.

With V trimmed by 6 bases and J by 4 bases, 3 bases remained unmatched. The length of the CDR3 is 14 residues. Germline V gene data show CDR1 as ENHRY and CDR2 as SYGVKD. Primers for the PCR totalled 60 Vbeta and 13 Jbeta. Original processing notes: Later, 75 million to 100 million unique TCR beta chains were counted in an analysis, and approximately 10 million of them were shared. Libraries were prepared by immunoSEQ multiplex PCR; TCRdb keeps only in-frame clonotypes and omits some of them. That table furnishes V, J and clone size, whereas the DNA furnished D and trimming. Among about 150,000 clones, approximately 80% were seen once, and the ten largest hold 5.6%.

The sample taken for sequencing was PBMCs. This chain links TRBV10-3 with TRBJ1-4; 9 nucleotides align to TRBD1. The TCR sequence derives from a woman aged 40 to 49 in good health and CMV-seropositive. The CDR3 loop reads CAISRQGDNEKLFF. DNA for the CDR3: TGTGCCATCAGCCGACAGGGGGATAATGAAAAACTGTTTTTT.